Presented here are 32 T cell receptor beta chains from one specimen sequenced in a study of T-cell reconstitution after alpha-beta-depleted transplantation in children. It was with unique molecular identifiers that the TCRbeta library was prepared. TCRdb ran MiXCR on the PCR reads and lists one entry per CDR3 protein. The sample lists about 72,000 distinct CDR3 sequences, 6% to 8.5% occurring once. Sequenced material: PBMCs from the stem cell graft donor, taken from the stem cell graft. The receptors come from a human donor who donated a stem cell graft to a child with acute lymphoblastic leukemia.

The sample holds many counts of this clonotype. V gene TRBV3-1 combines with J gene TRBJ2-4, with D hard to call. The CDR3 contains 16 residues. The germline V gene encodes CDR1 LGHDT and CDR2 YNNKEL (reference sequence). V was clipped by 0 bases and J by 2 bases, with 11 bases between them. The CDR3 is CASSQDPTDPKNIQYF. Here the CDR3 DNA reads TGTGCCAGCAGCCAAGATCCTACGGATCCCAAAAACATTCAGTACTTC.

The chain links TRBV7-9 to TRBJ1-4, with D tentatively TRBD1 (6 bases). The CDR3 has 14 amino acids. CDR1 SEHNR and CDR2 FQNEAQ come from the germline V gene (reference sequence). V was shortened by 1 base and J by 5 bases, with 8 bases between the two germline ends. CDR3 sequence reads: CASSLGGLNEKLFF. The CDR3 DNA follows: TGTGCCAGCAGCTTAGGGGGGCTCAATGAAAAACTGTTTTTT.

This chain links TRBV11-2 with TRBJ2-5, with TRBD2 identical over 14 bases. Germline V gives CDR1 SGHAT, CDR2 FQNNGV. The CDR3 totals 20 residues. Trimming took 0 bases from V and 1 from J; bases not matched to a gene: 10. In DNA, the CDR3 is TGTGCCAGCAGCTTAGAATTGGCGACTAGCGGGAGGGGGGTCCAAGAGACCCAGTACTTC. Encoded protein: CASSLELATSGRGVQETQYF.

There are many counts of this clonotype. V and J are TRBV7-3 and TRBJ2-1; possible D gene TRBD2, 6 bases. Trimming removed 2 bases from V and 10 bases from J, with 12 bases in between. Germline CDR1 and CDR2: SGHTA and FQGTGA. The CDR3 sequence is 13 residues long. CDR3 nucleotides: TGTGCCAGCAGCTTAGTTTATCTAGCGGAGCAGTTCTTC. This encodes CASSLVYLAEQFF.

Only a few counts were recorded for this clonotype. The chain carries TRBV11-1 and TRBJ2-1; a weak D match, TRBD2 (6 bases). Germline lookup yields CDR1 SGHAT and CDR2 FQDESV (reference sequence). V lost 0 bases and J 1 base, leaving 13 bases between the germline ends. The CDR3 runs 17 residues. The CDR3, as DNA: TGTGCCAGCAGCTTAGCGCCGGGGGAAAGGTCCTACAATGAGCAGTTCTTC. This sequence encodes CASSLAPGERSYNEQFF.

This clonotype has more than one count but fewer than ten. The chain links TRBV14 to TRBJ2-1; TRBD2 agrees at 11 bases. The CDR3 length is 17 residues. Germline CDR1 SGHDN, CDR2 FVKESK. Trimming at V came to 4 bases and at J to 0 bases, leaving 5 bases not matched to a gene. The CDR3 region has the DNA TGTGCCAGCAGCCCACTAGCGGGGGTGAGCTCCTACAATGAGCAGTTCTTC. Translated: CASSPLAGVSSYNEQFF.

There are many counts of this clonotype. This chain links TRBV9 with TRBJ1-2; no clear D. Germline V lookup: CDR1 SGDLS, CDR2 YYNGEE. V was pared by 4 bases and J by 8 bases, with 12 bases between. The CDR3 consists of 12 residues. CDR3 amino acids: CASSKIREGYTF. CDR3 bases: TGTGCCAGCAGCAAGATCAGAGAAGGCTACACCTTC.

In the case of this clonotype: One end of the junction varies from germline; a read error may be responsible. The chain has TRBV6-1 and TRBJ2-3, with 14 bases identical to TRBD2. The V gene's germline CDR1 is MNHNS and CDR2 SASEGT. The CDR3 contains 16 residues. The CDR3 DNA is TGTGCCTGCAGTCCAGGACTAGCGGGGGGACCAGATACGCAGTATTTT. Amino acid sequence: CACSPGLAGGPDTQYF.

Many counts were recorded for this clonotype. The V call is TRBV4-3, the J call TRBJ2-1; 8 bases map to TRBD2. After removal of 2 bases from V and 9 bases from J, the junction contained 9 bases not matched to a gene. CDR3 size: 15 residues. Germline V gene sequence: CDR1 LGHNA, CDR2 YSLEER. The CDR3 here is CASSQFTQRGFEQFF. Here the CDR3 DNA reads TGCGCCAGCAGCCAATTCACCCAGCGGGGGTTTGAGCAGTTCTTC.

The table lists this clonotype with many counts. The chain recombines TRBV7-4 with TRBJ1-1; D is possibly TRBD1 (6 bases). The CDR3 is 14 amino acids. Germline assignment: CDR1 SGHVT and CDR2 SQSDAQ. The ends were cut back, 1 base at V and 3 bases at J, with 9 bases in the middle. In nucleotides, the CDR3 is TGTGCCAGCAGCTTAGAACAGGGTTACACTGAAGCTTTCTTT. Its translation is CASSLEQGYTEAFF.

This chain connects TRBV15 to TRBJ2-5; 8 bases line up with TRBD1. From germline, CDR1 is LNHNV and CDR2 YYDKDF (reference sequence). This CDR3 region has 15 residues. The trim removed 0 bases at V and 4 bases at J, leaving 4 bases unmatched. The CDR3 coding sequence is TGTGCCACCAGCAGAGATGGGACAGGCAGAGAGACCCAGTACTTC. It is translated as CATSRDGTGRETQYF.

This clonotype was found many times. The chain employs TRBV20-1 and TRBJ2-5; possibly TRBD1 for D (5 bases). Trimming shortened V by 6 bases and J by 1 base, and 9 bases separated the two germline ends. CDR1 and CDR2 (germline): DFQATT, SNEGSKA (reference sequence). The CDR3 is 12 amino acids. The DNA for the CDR3 is TGCAGTGCAGAGCAGGGCCAAGAGACCCAGTACTTC. Translation gives CSAEQGQETQYF.

Many counts were recorded for this clonotype. The chain is built from TRBV7-2 and TRBJ1-6; D unresolved. Germline lookup yields CDR1 SGHTA and CDR2 FQGNSA. V lost 2 bases to trimming and J lost 7 bases, with 9 bases between them. The CDR3 loop spans 14 amino acids. The CDR3 DNA reads TGTGCCAGCAGCTTAACCGGGATGAATTCACCCCTCCACTTT. Translation gives CASSLTGMNSPLHF.

The gene calls are TRBV4-3 and TRBJ1-2; TRBD1 matches 11 bases. V was clipped by 4 bases and J by 4 bases; unmatched bases: 2. Germline CDR1 is LGHNA and CDR2 is YSLEER. The CDR3 has 14 amino acids. The CDR3 coding sequence is TGCGCCAGCAGCCGGGACAGGGGGGGCTATGGCTACACCTTC. It yields the protein CASSRDRGGYGYTF.

This clonotype was counted a few times. The chain recombines TRBV6-5 with TRBJ2-5; 11 bases agree with TRBD1. The CDR3 loop spans 16 amino acids. The ends lost 2 bases at V and 5 bases at J; junction bases unmatched: 7. Per the germline V gene, CDR1 is MNHEY and CDR2 is SVGAGI. The CDR3 reads CASSYVSGTGGETQYF. The CDR3 DNA reads TGTGCCAGCAGTTACGTATCCGGGACAGGGGGGGAGACCCAGTACTTC.

This clonotype has a single count. This may arise from a read error, as a much more abundant clone is one base away. V gene TRBV27 combines with J gene TRBJ2-3; D may be TRBD2 (7 bases). CDR3 size: 14 residues. V lost 6 bases and J 6 bases, leaving 16 bases between the germline ends. CDR1 is MNHEY, CDR2 SMNVEV, per germline (reference sequence). CDR3 sequence: CASRLGGGKDTQYF. CDR3 nucleotides: TGTGCCAGCAGGTTAGGGGGAGGGAAGGATACGCAGTATTTT.

The gene calls are TRBV27 and TRBJ1-2, with D uncertain. The germline CDR1 and CDR2 sequences are MNHEY and SMNVEV (reference sequence). The CDR3 has 16 amino acids. V was clipped by 2 bases and J by 6 bases, with 19 bases between them. The CDR3 is CASSLNGWIELDGYTF. The DNA for the CDR3 is TGTGCCAGCAGTTTAAATGGGTGGATTGAGTTGGATGGCTACACCTTC.

This clonotype was counted only a few times. This chain connects TRBV11-3 to TRBJ2-7; perhaps D is TRBD1 or TRBD2 (5 bases each). V gave up 4 bases and J gave up 4 bases, with 23 bases separating them. The CDR3 is 17 amino acids. Germline CDR1 reads SGHNT; CDR2 reads YENEEA. As DNA, the CDR3 is TGTGCCAGCAGCTCGACAAACCGAGGGGCAACACCTTACGAGCAGTACTTC. This translates into CASSSTNRGATPYEQYF. The variable domain in full, completed from reference TRBV11-3 and TRBJ2-7, reads EAGVVQSPRYKIIEKKQPVAFWCNPISGHNTLYWYLQNLGQGPELLIRYENEEAVDDSQLPKDRFSAERLKGVDSTLKIQPAELGDSAVYLCASSSTNRGATPYEQYFGPGTRLTVT.

The gene calls are TRBV7-9 and TRBJ1-4, with D unclear. The V gene lost 10 bases and the J gene lost 0 bases, with 21 bases spanning the gap. The CDR3 totals 17 residues. Germline-derived CDR1 and CDR2 are SEHNR and FQNEAQ (reference sequence). The CDR3: CAMSSTFGPATNEKLFF. CDR3 DNA: TGTGCCATGAGCTCCACTTTTGGGCCCGCAACTAATGAAAAACTGTTTTTT.

This clonotype occurred a few times. The chain uses TRBV11-2 and TRBJ2-5, with TRBD2 identical over 10 bases. In germline, CDR1 is SGHAT, CDR2 FQNNGV. Losses at the gene ends were 1 base for V and 7 bases for J; bases not matched to a gene: 15. The CDR3 sequence is 18 residues long. DNA for the CDR3: TGTGCCAGCAGCTTAGTATTTGCGCTAGCGGGGGTCGAAGGGACCCAGTACTTC. Residues: CASSLVFALAGVEGTQYF.

V usage is TRBV19 and J usage is TRBJ2-7, with D perhaps matching TRBD1 (5 bases). The V gene's germline CDR1 is LNHDA and CDR2 SQIVND (reference sequence). This CDR3 has 17 residues. Trimming took 6 bases from V and 0 from J, leaving 21 bases between them. CDR3 residues: CASSPLSWEGDSYEQYF. The CDR3 DNA sequence: TGTGCCAGTAGCCCCCTTTCATGGGAAGGGGACTCCTACGAGCAGTACTTC.

This clonotype was detected only a few times. The chain links TRBV5-4 to TRBJ2-7, with D perhaps TRBD2 (6 bases). Germline V gene sequence: CDR1 SGHNT, CDR2 YYREEE (reference sequence). V was clipped by 0 bases and J by 7 bases, with 14 bases between them. CDR3 size: 14 residues. The CDR3 DNA is TGTGCCAGCAGCTTGGGACTAGAATCTTCTGAGCAGTACTTC. It codes for CASSLGLESSEQYF.

V and J are TRBV7-9 and TRBJ2-1; a possible D gene is TRBD1 (7 bases). Germline loops: CDR1 SEHNR, CDR2 FQNEAQ (reference sequence). V was shortened by 5 bases and J by 9 bases, with 23 bases between the two germline ends. This CDR3 has 16 amino acids. The CDR3 is CASSLFMTGEGAEQFF. Here the CDR3 DNA reads TGTGCCAGCAGCCTCTTTATGACGGGAGAGGGGGCTGAGCAGTTCTTC.

A single count supports this clonotype. The rearrangement joins TRBV9 to TRBJ2-5; TRBD1 matches 8 bases. CDR3 length equals 14 residues. Germline lookup yields CDR1 SGDLS and CDR2 YYNGEE. J was trimmed by 1 base and V by 4 bases; bases with no gene match: 3. CDR3 sequence reads: CASSMTGVQETQYF. Written as DNA, the CDR3 is TGTGCCAGCAGCATGACAGGGGTCCAAGAGACCCAGTACTTC.

The chain is built from TRBV12-3 or TRBV12-4 and TRBJ1-1; D is unclear. V was pared by 6 bases and J by 6 bases, with 11 bases between. The CDR3 extends over 12 amino acids. This CDR3 reads CASRLAWSEAFF. DNA for the CDR3: TGTGCCAGCAGGCTCGCGTGGTCTGAAGCTTTCTTT.

This clonotype was seen a handful of times. The genes are TRBV2 and TRBJ1-4, with a tentative D call TRBD1 (5 bases). The CDR3 is 15 amino acids. Per the germline V gene, CDR1 is SNHLY and CDR2 is FYNNEI. V shed 6 bases and J shed 5 bases, with 16 bases lying between them. Written as DNA, the CDR3 is TGTGCCAGCAGCCTGGGGGGACGGCAGAATGAAAAACTGTTTTTT. Protein product: CASSLGGRQNEKLFF.

V and J are TRBV4-1 and TRBJ2-1; the D gene is possibly TRBD2 (6 bases). This CDR3 region has 15 residues. Germline loops: CDR1 MGHRA, CDR2 YSYEKL. V was clipped by 1 base and J by 7 bases, with 14 bases between them. CDR3 DNA: TGCGCCAGCAGCCAAGTCTCGGGACTCCGTAATGAGCAGTTCTTC. Protein product: CASSQVSGLRNEQFF.

Here the CDR3 reads CAISPGGTSSGANVLTF. CDR3 nucleotide sequence: TGTGCCATCAGTCCGGGGGGCACCAGCTCTGGGGCCAACGTCCTGACTTTC. V and J are TRBV10-3 and TRBJ2-6, with D perhaps TRBD2 (7 bases). V lost 5 bases and J 0 bases, leaving 14 bases between the germline ends. The CDR3 runs 17 residues. The V gene's germline CDR1 is ENHRY and CDR2 SYGVKD.

This clonotype came up many times. V and J are TRBV5-1 and TRBJ2-7; no definite D call. Germline V gene data show CDR1 as SGHRS and CDR2 as YFSETQ. The length of the CDR3 is 12 residues. V was pared by 3 bases and J by 4 bases, with 8 bases between. CDR3 nucleotides: TGCGCCAGCAGCTCGGACCTTTACGAGCAGTACTTC. Its protein product is CASSSDLYEQYF.

This clonotype appeared a few times. This chain links TRBV6-1 with TRBJ2-2, with 9 bases that match TRBD1. V was clipped by 7 bases and J by 3 bases; unmatched bases: 3. The CDR3 consists of 14 residues. CDR1 MNHNS and CDR2 SASEGT come from the germline V gene. For the CDR3, the DNA is TGTGCCAGCACTAGGACAGGGGACACCGGGGAGCTGTTTTTT. Translating gives CASTRTGDTGELFF.

This clonotype was picked up many times. The rearrangement uses TRBV5-1 and TRBJ1-6, with a tentative D call TRBD1 (5 bases). Trimming left V 7 bases short and J 8 bases short, with 16 bases between. CDR3 length: 14 amino acids. From germline, CDR1 is SGHRS and CDR2 YFSETQ. The CDR3 region has the DNA TGCGCCAGCCGCGTAGGGCAGGGAGATTCACCCCTCCACTTT. Translated, it gives CASRVGQGDSPLHF.

This clonotype was observed many times. J is TRBJ1-1 and V is TRBV3-1, with D perhaps TRBD1 (6 bases). With 4 bases removed from V and 5 bases from J, the gap between germline ends came to 14 bases. The CDR3 has 14 amino acids. CDR1 is LGHDT and CDR2 is YNNKEL in the germline V gene (reference sequence). CDR3 loop: CASSPGRGFTEAFF. The DNA of the CDR3 is TGTGCCAGCAGCCCCGGGAGGGGGTTTACTGAAGCTTTCTTT.